This is a list of T cell receptor beta chains from one sample in a study of cytomegalovirus exposure and HLA in healthy donors. Sequenced by immunoSEQ multiplex PCR; TCRdb stores in-frame clones only, minus some. In the table there are roughly 130,000 clones, around nine tenths of which are singletons. The sequenced sample was PBMCs. The receptors come from a man aged 25 to 40 in good health and CMV-seronegative. Both conserved end residues are part of each CDR3. Each record gives: V gene, clone size, J gene, D gene, CDR3 protein, CDR3 DNA. A D gene is named only where the DNA matches it firmly. Size is omitted from some rows. Given values are once, few, many or a class for expanded clones.

v_call: TRBV5-1; clone_size: -; j_call: TRBJ2-6; d_call: -; cdr3_aa: CASSLVPGTGANVLTF; cdr3_nt: TGCGCCAGCAGCTTGGTCCCAGGGACTGGGGCCAACGTCCTGACTTTC
v_call: TRBV4-2; clone_size: -; j_call: TRBJ2-7; d_call: TRBD2; cdr3_aa: CASSLSRDYTYEQYF; cdr3_nt: TGTGCCAGCAGCCTGTCACGGGACTACACCTACGAGCAGTACTTC
v_call: TRBV4-2; clone_size: -; j_call: TRBJ1-1; d_call: TRBD1; cdr3_aa: CASSQGQGQIF; cdr3_nt: TGTGCCAGCAGCCAAGGACAGGGACAGATCTTT
v_call: TRBV27; clone_size: once; j_call: TRBJ1-2; d_call: -; cdr3_aa: CASSSGVAYGYTF; cdr3_nt: TGTGCCAGCAGTTCAGGGGTAGCATATGGCTACACCTTC
v_call: TRBV5-1; clone_size: -; j_call: TRBJ2-1; d_call: TRBD1; cdr3_aa: CASSPLTGGNEQFF; cdr3_nt: TGCGCCAGCAGCCCTCTGACAGGGGGCAATGAGCAGTTCTTC
v_call: TRBV27; clone_size: few; j_call: TRBJ2-7; d_call: -; cdr3_aa: CASSLSSGYEQYF; cdr3_nt: TGTGCCAGCAGTTTATCGTCGGGCTACGAGCAGTACTTC
v_call: TRBV11-3; clone_size: -; j_call: TRBJ2-2; d_call: -; cdr3_aa: CASSPAPTGNTGELFF; cdr3_nt: TGTGCCAGCAGCCCGGCCCCGACGGGAAACACCGGGGAGCTGTTTTTT
v_call: TRBV11-2; clone_size: -; j_call: TRBJ1-3; d_call: TRBD1; cdr3_aa: CASSLDRGISNTIYF; cdr3_nt: TGTGCCAGCAGCCTGGACAGGGGGATTTCAAACACCATATATTTT
v_call: TRBV7-9; clone_size: -; j_call: TRBJ2-1; d_call: TRBD1; cdr3_aa: CASSFWGQVLGIHEQFF; cdr3_nt: TGTGCCAGCAGCTTTTGGGGACAGGTTCTCGGGATTCATGAGCAGTTCTTC
v_call: TRBV6-5; clone_size: -; j_call: TRBJ2-7; d_call: TRBD1; cdr3_aa: CASRPDRGSYEQYF; cdr3_nt: TGTGCCAGCAGACCCGACAGGGGGTCTTACGAGCAGTACTTC
v_call: TRBV7-2; clone_size: -; j_call: TRBJ2-7; d_call: TRBD1; cdr3_aa: CASSADRGGSYEQYF; cdr3_nt: TGTGCCAGCAGCGCAGACAGGGGTGGGTCCTACGAGCAGTACTTC
v_call: TRBV5-4; clone_size: -; j_call: TRBJ2-2; d_call: -; cdr3_aa: CASSAGRGNTGELFF; cdr3_nt: TGTGCCAGCAGCGCCGGCAGGGGGAACACCGGGGAGCTGTTTTTT
v_call: TRBV6-1; clone_size: -; j_call: TRBJ1-1; d_call: -; cdr3_aa: CASSVTDMNTEAFF; cdr3_nt: TGTGCCAGCAGTGTGACAGATATGAACACTGAAGCTTTCTTT
v_call: TRBV6-6; clone_size: -; j_call: TRBJ1-6; d_call: TRBD1; cdr3_aa: CASRYDRGFNSPLHF; cdr3_nt: TGTGCCAGCAGATACGACAGGGGGTTTAATTCACCCCTCCACTTT
v_call: TRBV27; clone_size: few; j_call: TRBJ1-6; d_call: -; cdr3_aa: CASTTGTPWDSSPLHF; cdr3_nt: TGTGCCAGCACCACGGGAACACCATGGGATAGTTCACCCCTCCACTTT
v_call: TRBV28; clone_size: -; j_call: TRBJ2-4; d_call: -; cdr3_aa: CASSGRRGKNIQYF; cdr3_nt: TGTGCCAGCAGTGGCCGGCGCGGTAAAAACATTCAGTACTTC
v_call: TRBV29-1; clone_size: -; j_call: TRBJ1-2; d_call: TRBD1; cdr3_aa: CSASPGGTGASDGYTF; cdr3_nt: TGCAGCGCCTCCCCTGGCGGGACAGGGGCGTCTGATGGCTACACCTTC
v_call: TRBV2; clone_size: once; j_call: TRBJ2-7; d_call: TRBD1; cdr3_aa: CASSADRAEYF; cdr3_nt: TGTGCCAGCAGTGCGGACAGGGCGGAGTACTTC
v_call: TRBV6-6; clone_size: -; j_call: TRBJ1-2; d_call: -; cdr3_aa: CASIPRRGYEGYTF; cdr3_nt: TGTGCCAGCATCCCGCGGAGAGGGTATGAAGGCTACACCTTC
v_call: TRBV19; clone_size: -; j_call: TRBJ1-2; d_call: -; cdr3_aa: CASSMYQGSGYTF; cdr3_nt: TGTGCCAGTAGTATGTACCAGGGTAGCGGCTACACCTTC
v_call: TRBV6-5; clone_size: -; j_call: TRBJ2-2; d_call: -; cdr3_aa: CASKGKGRPTGELFF; cdr3_nt: TGTGCCAGCAAGGGGAAAGGCCGCCCAACCGGGGAGCTGTTTTTT
v_call: TRBV6-6; clone_size: -; j_call: TRBJ1-2; d_call: -; cdr3_aa: CAAGGNYGYTF; cdr3_nt: TGTGCCGCCGGGGGTAACTATGGCTACACCTTC
v_call: TRBV28; clone_size: -; j_call: TRBJ1-5; d_call: TRBD1; cdr3_aa: CASSPGGDQPQHF; cdr3_nt: TGTGCCAGCAGTCCAGGGGGCGATCAGCCCCAGCATTTT
v_call: TRBV5-1; clone_size: -; j_call: TRBJ2-5; d_call: -; cdr3_aa: CASSLVFGRGETQYF; cdr3_nt: TGCGCCAGCAGCTTGGTTTTCGGGAGAGGAGAGACCCAGTACTTC
v_call: TRBV4-3; clone_size: -; j_call: TRBJ2-1; d_call: TRBD2; cdr3_aa: CASSQDRLAGGPYNEQFF; cdr3_nt: TGCGCCAGCAGCCAAGACCGACTAGCGGGGGGGCCCTACAATGAGCAGTTCTTC
v_call: TRBV18; clone_size: -; j_call: TRBJ1-2; d_call: -; cdr3_aa: CASSSTRDYIYGYTF; cdr3_nt: TGTGCCAGCTCATCGACCCGGGACTATATCTATGGCTACACCTTC
v_call: TRBV7-2; clone_size: -; j_call: TRBJ2-5; d_call: -; cdr3_aa: CASSLGLGGTQYF; cdr3_nt: TGTGCCAGCAGCTTAGGACTCGGAGGGACCCAGTACTTC
v_call: TRBV29-1; clone_size: -; j_call: TRBJ2-1; d_call: -; cdr3_aa: CSVVPDSISSYNEQFF; cdr3_nt: TGCAGCGTTGTCCCGGACAGCATCAGCTCCTACAATGAGCAGTTCTTC
v_call: TRBV28; clone_size: -; j_call: TRBJ1-2; d_call: -; cdr3_aa: CASSLDGDYGYTF; cdr3_nt: TGTGCCAGCAGCTTGGACGGGGACTATGGCTACACCTTC
v_call: TRBV28; clone_size: -; j_call: TRBJ2-3; d_call: TRBD1; cdr3_aa: CASSRTGGGEDTQYF; cdr3_nt: TGTGCCAGCAGCCGTACAGGGGGTGGTGAGGATACGCAGTATTTT
v_call: TRBV2; clone_size: -; j_call: TRBJ1-1; d_call: TRBD1; cdr3_aa: CASSGQGEQAFF; cdr3_nt: TGTGCCAGCAGTGGACAGGGGGAGCAAGCTTTCTTT
v_call: TRBV5-1; clone_size: once; j_call: TRBJ2-1; d_call: TRBD2; cdr3_aa: CASSLTPAGERNEQFF; cdr3_nt: TGCGCCAGCAGCTTGACCCCGGCGGGGGAGCGCAATGAGCAGTTCTTC
v_call: TRBV6-5; clone_size: -; j_call: TRBJ1-3; d_call: TRBD1; cdr3_aa: CASSYSATGGYTIYF; cdr3_nt: TGTGCCAGCAGTTACTCGGCTACAGGGGGATACACCATATATTTT
v_call: TRBV28; clone_size: -; j_call: TRBJ2-3; d_call: -; cdr3_aa: CATKQGADTQYF; cdr3_nt: TGTGCCACTAAACAGGGCGCAGATACGCAGTATTTT
v_call: TRBV7-9; clone_size: -; j_call: TRBJ2-1; d_call: TRBD2; cdr3_aa: CASRHGTSGPRDYNEQFF; cdr3_nt: TGTGCCAGCAGACACGGGACTAGCGGGCCGCGAGATTACAATGAGCAGTTCTTC
v_call: TRBV11-3; clone_size: -; j_call: TRBJ2-6; d_call: -; cdr3_aa: CASSQASGTRGTGANVLTF; cdr3_nt: TGTGCCAGCAGCCAAGCATCCGGGACACGAGGAACTGGGGCCAACGTCCTGACTTTC
v_call: TRBV7-2; clone_size: -; j_call: TRBJ1-1; d_call: -; cdr3_aa: CASSYPPGTGGGTEAFF; cdr3_nt: TGTGCCAGCAGCTACCCTCCTGGCACCGGCGGAGGTACTGAAGCTTTCTTT
v_call: TRBV7-8; clone_size: few; j_call: TRBJ1-6; d_call: TRBD1; cdr3_aa: CASSRGRGRGNSPLHF; cdr3_nt: TGTGCCAGCAGCCGTGGCAGGGGGCGCGGTAATTCACCCCTCCACTTT
v_call: TRBV27; clone_size: once; j_call: TRBJ1-2; d_call: -; cdr3_aa: CASRQNTPRGYGYTF; cdr3_nt: TGTGCCAGCAGACAGAACACCCCCCGGGGCTATGGCTACACCTTC
v_call: TRBV6-5; clone_size: -; j_call: TRBJ2-1; d_call: TRBD2; cdr3_aa: CASTLLAGGYNEQFF; cdr3_nt: TGTGCCAGCACCTTACTAGCGGGGGGATACAATGAGCAGTTCTTC
v_call: TRBV25-1; clone_size: -; j_call: TRBJ2-2; d_call: TRBD1; cdr3_aa: CASSEDRTGYNTGELFF; cdr3_nt: TGTGCCAGCAGTGAAGACCGGACAGGGTATAACACCGGGGAGCTGTTTTTT
v_call: TRBV11-1; clone_size: -; j_call: TRBJ1-4; d_call: -; cdr3_aa: CASSHGVPPGEKLFF; cdr3_nt: TGTGCCAGCAGCCACGGGGTCCCCCCGGGAGAAAAACTGTTTTTT
v_call: TRBV27; clone_size: once; j_call: TRBJ1-1; d_call: TRBD1; cdr3_aa: CASSASGTGIMNTEAFF; cdr3_nt: TGTGCCAGCAGTGCGTCCGGGACAGGGATCATGAACACTGAAGCTTTCTTT
v_call: TRBV27; clone_size: -; j_call: TRBJ1-5; d_call: -; cdr3_aa: CASSPVMAGNQPQHF; cdr3_nt: TGTGCCAGCAGTCCCGTCATGGCCGGCAATCAGCCCCAGCATTTT
v_call: TRBV11-3; clone_size: -; j_call: TRBJ1-5; d_call: -; cdr3_aa: CASRVGRGRSVQPQHF; cdr3_nt: TGTGCCAGCAGAGTGGGGCGGGGGCGGTCGGTCCAGCCCCAGCATTTT
v_call: TRBV5-1; clone_size: -; j_call: TRBJ2-2; d_call: -; cdr3_aa: CASSLRPVSGELFF; cdr3_nt: TGCGCCAGCAGCTTGCGTCCGGTGTCCGGGGAGCTGTTTTTT
v_call: TRBV7-9; clone_size: -; j_call: TRBJ2-7; d_call: -; cdr3_aa: CASSGDLLRPDEQYF; cdr3_nt: TGTGCCAGCAGCGGAGACCTCCTCAGACCTGACGAGCAGTACTTC
v_call: TRBV7-9; clone_size: -; j_call: TRBJ2-7; d_call: TRBD1; cdr3_aa: CASSLGLKGAGSSYEQYF; cdr3_nt: TGTGCCAGCAGCTTAGGGTTGAAGGGGGCAGGGAGTTCCTACGAGCAGTACTTC
v_call: TRBV9; clone_size: -; j_call: TRBJ2-1; d_call: TRBD2; cdr3_aa: CASSPPWRGEYEQFF; cdr3_nt: TGTGCCAGCAGCCCCCCCTGGCGGGGGGAATATGAGCAGTTCTTC
v_call: TRBV4-1; clone_size: -; j_call: TRBJ2-7; d_call: -; cdr3_aa: CASSQDGGGGSYEQYF; cdr3_nt: TGCGCCAGCAGCCAAGATGGAGGCGGAGGATCCTACGAGCAGTACTTC
v_call: TRBV27; clone_size: -; j_call: TRBJ2-7; d_call: TRBD1; cdr3_aa: CASSETGTVYEQYF; cdr3_nt: TGTGCCAGCAGTGAGACCGGGACAGTCTACGAGCAGTACTTC
v_call: TRBV4-3; clone_size: -; j_call: TRBJ1-4; d_call: -; cdr3_aa: CASSQGQGRDEKLFF; cdr3_nt: TGCGCCAGCAGCCAGGGCCAAGGGAGGGATGAAAAACTGTTTTTT
v_call: TRBV6-1; clone_size: -; j_call: TRBJ2-7; d_call: -; cdr3_aa: CASSEGRAGEQYF; cdr3_nt: TGTGCCAGCAGTGAAGGCAGGGCAGGGGAGCAGTACTTC
v_call: TRBV5-1; clone_size: -; j_call: TRBJ2-5; d_call: TRBD1; cdr3_aa: CASSLGGPLRGETQYF; cdr3_nt: TGCGCCAGCAGCTTGGGGGGACCCCTCAGGGGGGAGACCCAGTACTTC
v_call: TRBV10-3; clone_size: -; j_call: TRBJ1-1; d_call: TRBD1; cdr3_aa: CAIRGQTNTEAFF; cdr3_nt: TGTGCCATCAGGGGACAGACAAACACTGAAGCTTTCTTT